This TCR beta chain was identified during a study of cytomegalovirus exposure and HLA in healthy donors. The V gene's germline CDR1 is PRHDT and CDR2 FYEKMQ (reference sequence). The length of the CDR3 is 15 residues. Trimming removed 4 bases from V and 3 bases from J; junction bases left unmatched: 9. It was with 60 Vbeta and 13 Jbeta primers that the PCR ran. The protocol was immunoSEQ multiplex PCR, while the TCRdb copy is restricted to in-frame clones and leaves out a portion. The table records 200,000 to 250,000 clones, around nine tenths of them present only once. The chain joins TRBV13 to TRBJ2-7, with 7 positions matching TRBD2. The sequence came from a woman under 30 in good health and CMV-seronegative. Sequenced: PBMCs. The CDR3 region is CASSSPFRGDYEQYF. DNA for the CDR3: TGTGCCAGCAGCTCTCCCTTCCGGGGGGACTACGAGCAGTACTTC. The variable domain in full, completed from reference TRBV13 and TRBJ2-7, reads AAGVIQSPRHLIKEKRETATLKCYPIPRHDTVYWYQQGPGQDPQFLISFYEKMQSDKGSIPDRFSAQQFSDYHSELNMSSLELGDSALYFCASSSPFRGDYEQYFGPGTRLTVT.